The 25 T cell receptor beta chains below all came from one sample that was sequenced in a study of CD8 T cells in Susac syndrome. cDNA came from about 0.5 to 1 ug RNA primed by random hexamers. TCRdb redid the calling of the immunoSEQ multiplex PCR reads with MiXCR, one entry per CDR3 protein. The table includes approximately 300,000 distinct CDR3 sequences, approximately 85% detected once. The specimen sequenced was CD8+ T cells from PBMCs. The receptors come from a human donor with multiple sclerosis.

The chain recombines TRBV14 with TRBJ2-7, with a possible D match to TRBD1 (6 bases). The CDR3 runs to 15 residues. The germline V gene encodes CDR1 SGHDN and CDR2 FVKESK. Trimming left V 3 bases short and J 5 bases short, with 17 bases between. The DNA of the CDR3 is TGTGCCAGCAGCCAGGAACTGCGGACAGCCGACGAGCAGTACTTC. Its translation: CASSQELRTADEQYF.

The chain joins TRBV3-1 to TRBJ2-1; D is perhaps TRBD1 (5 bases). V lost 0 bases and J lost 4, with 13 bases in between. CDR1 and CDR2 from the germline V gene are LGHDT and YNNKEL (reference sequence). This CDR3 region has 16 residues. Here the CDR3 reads CASSQDLPGNYNEQFF. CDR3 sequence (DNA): TGTGCCAGCAGCCAAGATTTGCCAGGGAATTACAATGAGCAGTTCTTC.

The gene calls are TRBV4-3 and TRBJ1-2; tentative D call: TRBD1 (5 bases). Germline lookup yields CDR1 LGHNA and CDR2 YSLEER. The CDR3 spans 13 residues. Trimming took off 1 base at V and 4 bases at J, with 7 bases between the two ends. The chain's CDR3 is CASSQGTPYGYTF. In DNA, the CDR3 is TGCGCCAGCAGCCAAGGGACACCCTATGGCTACACCTTC.

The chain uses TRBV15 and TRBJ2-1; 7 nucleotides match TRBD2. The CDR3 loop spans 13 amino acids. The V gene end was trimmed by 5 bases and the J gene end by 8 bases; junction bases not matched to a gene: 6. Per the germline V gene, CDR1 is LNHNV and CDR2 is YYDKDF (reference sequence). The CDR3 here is CATSGRDDDEQFF. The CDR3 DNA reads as TGTGCCACCAGCGGGAGGGATGACGATGAGCAGTTCTTC.

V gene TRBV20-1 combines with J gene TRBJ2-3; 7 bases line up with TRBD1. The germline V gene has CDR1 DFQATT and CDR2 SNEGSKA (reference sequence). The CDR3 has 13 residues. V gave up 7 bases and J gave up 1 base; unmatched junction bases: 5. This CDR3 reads CSGPTGGTDTQYF. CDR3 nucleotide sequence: TGCAGTGGGCCTACAGGGGGCACAGATACGCAGTATTTT.

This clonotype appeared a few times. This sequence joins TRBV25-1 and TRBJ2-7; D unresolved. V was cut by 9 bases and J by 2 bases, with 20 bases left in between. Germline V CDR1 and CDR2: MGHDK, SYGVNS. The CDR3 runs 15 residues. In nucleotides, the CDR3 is TGTGCCAGTACGAGCGTGGGTACCGGAACCTACGAGCAGTACTTC. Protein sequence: CASTSVGTGTYEQYF.

The CDR3 sequence: CASSILTGVNYGYTF. The DNA for the CDR3 is TGTGCCAGTAGTATCCTGACAGGGGTTAACTATGGCTACACCTTC. V gene TRBV19 combines with J gene TRBJ1-2; 8 bases are a match to TRBD1. There are 15 residues in the CDR3. The V segment lost 3 bases and the J segment 1 base; nucleotides outside the gene matches: 4. Germline assignment: CDR1 LNHDA and CDR2 SQIVND (reference sequence).

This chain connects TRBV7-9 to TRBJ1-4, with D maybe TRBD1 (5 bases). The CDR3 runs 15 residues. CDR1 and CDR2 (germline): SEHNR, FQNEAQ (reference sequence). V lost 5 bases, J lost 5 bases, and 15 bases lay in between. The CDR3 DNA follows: TGTGCCAGCAGCGGGGACCGGGACGGGAATGAAAAACTGTTTTTT. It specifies CASSGDRDGNEKLFF.

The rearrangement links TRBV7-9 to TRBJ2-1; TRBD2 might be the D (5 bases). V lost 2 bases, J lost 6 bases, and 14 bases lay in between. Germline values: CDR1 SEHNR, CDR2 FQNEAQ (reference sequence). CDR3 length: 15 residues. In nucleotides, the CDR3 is TGTGCCAGCAGCTTATCGGGGAATGAAGTCAATGAGCAGTTCTTC. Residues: CASSLSGNEVNEQFF.

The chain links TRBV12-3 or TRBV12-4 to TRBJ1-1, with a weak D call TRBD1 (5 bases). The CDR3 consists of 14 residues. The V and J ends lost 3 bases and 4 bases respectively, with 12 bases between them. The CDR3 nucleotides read TGTGCCAGCAGTTTCGGGGGAGGAGGCACTGAAGCTTTCTTT. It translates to CASSFGGGGTEAFF.

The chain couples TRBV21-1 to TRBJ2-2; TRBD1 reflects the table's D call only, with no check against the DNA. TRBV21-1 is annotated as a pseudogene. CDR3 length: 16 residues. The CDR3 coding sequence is TGTGCCAGCACCGAAAGTCGGGACAGGGATACCGGGGAGCTGTTTTTT. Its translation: CASTESRDRDTGELFF.

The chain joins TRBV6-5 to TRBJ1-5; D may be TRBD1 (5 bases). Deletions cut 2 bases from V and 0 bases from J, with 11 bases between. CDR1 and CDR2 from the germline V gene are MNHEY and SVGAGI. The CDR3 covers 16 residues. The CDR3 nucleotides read TGTGCCAGCAGTTACACGACAGCTTATAGCAATCAGCCCCAGCATTTT. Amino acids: CASSYTTAYSNQPQHF.

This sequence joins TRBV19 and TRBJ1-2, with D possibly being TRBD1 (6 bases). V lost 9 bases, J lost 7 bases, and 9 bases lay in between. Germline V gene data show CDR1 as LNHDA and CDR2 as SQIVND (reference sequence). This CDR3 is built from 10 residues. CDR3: CASRGIGYTF. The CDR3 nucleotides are TGTGCCAGCAGGGGAATTGGCTACACCTTC.

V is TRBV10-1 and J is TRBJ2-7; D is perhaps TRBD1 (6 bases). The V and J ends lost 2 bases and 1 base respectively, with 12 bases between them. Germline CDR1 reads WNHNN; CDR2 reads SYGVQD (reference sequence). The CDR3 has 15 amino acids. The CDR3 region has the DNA TGCGCCAGCAGTGAGACACAGGGTGAATCCTACGAGCAGTACTTC. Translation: CASSETQGESYEQYF.

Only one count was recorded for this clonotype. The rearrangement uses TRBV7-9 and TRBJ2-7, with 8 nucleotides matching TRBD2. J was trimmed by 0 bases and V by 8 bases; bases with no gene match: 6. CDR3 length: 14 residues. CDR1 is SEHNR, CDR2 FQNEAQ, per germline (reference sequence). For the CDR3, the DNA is TGTGCCAGCTCCCGTAGCGGGAACTCCTACGAGCAGTACTTC. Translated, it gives CASSRSGNSYEQYF.

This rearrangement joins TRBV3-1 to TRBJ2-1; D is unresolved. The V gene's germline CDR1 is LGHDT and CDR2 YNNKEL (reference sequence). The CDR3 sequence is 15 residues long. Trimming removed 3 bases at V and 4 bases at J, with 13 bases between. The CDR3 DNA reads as TGTGCCAGCAGCCACGTGAGCGCGAATTACAATGAGCAGTTCTTC. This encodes CASSHVSANYNEQFF.

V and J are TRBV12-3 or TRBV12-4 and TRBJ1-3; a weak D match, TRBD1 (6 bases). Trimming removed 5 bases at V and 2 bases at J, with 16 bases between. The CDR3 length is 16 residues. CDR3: CASSHGQWGPGNTIYF. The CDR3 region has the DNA TGTGCCAGCAGTCACGGACAGTGGGGACCTGGAAACACCATATATTTT.

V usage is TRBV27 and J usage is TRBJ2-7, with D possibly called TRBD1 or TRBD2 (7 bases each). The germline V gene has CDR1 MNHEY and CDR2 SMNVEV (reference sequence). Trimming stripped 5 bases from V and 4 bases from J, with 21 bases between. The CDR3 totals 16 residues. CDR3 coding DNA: TGTGCCAGCAGTCCAGGGGGGGGCGGAGGCCTTTACGAGCAGTACTTC. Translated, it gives CASSPGGGGGLYEQYF.

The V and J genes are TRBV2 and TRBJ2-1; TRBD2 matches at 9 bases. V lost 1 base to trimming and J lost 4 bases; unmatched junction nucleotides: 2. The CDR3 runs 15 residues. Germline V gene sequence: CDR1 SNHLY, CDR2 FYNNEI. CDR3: CASSEGGRGYNEQFF. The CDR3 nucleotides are TGTGCCAGCAGTGAAGGCGGGAGGGGGTACAATGAGCAGTTCTTC. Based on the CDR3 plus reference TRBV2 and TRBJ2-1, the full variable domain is EPEVTQTPSHQVTQMGQEVILRCVPISNHLYFYWYRQILGQKVEFLVSFYNNEISEKSEIFDDQFSVERPDGSNFTLKIRSTKLEDSAMYFCASSEGGRGYNEQFFGPGTRLTVL.

CDR3 protein: CASSLLGTSGPTDTQYF. The CDR3 DNA is TGTGCCAGCAGCCTACTTGGGACTAGCGGTCCCACAGATACGCAGTATTTT. The V gene is TRBV14, the J gene TRBJ2-3, with 11 bases lining up with TRBD2. Germline values: CDR1 SGHDN, CDR2 FVKESK. V lost 4 bases and J lost 2; bases outside the gene matches: 8. The CDR3 is 17 amino acids.

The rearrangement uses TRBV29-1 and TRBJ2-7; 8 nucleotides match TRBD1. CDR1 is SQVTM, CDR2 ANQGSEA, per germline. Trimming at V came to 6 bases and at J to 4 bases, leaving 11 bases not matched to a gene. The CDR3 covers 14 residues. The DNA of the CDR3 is TGCAGCGTCACTAGATGGACAGGGCGGTACGAGCAGTACTTC. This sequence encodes CSVTRWTGRYEQYF.

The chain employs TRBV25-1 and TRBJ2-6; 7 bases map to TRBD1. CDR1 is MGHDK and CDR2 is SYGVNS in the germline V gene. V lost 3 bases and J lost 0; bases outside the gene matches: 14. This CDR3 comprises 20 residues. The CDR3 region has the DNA TGTGCCAGCAGTGATCCTAGATCCGGACAGGTCCCCTCTGGGGCCAACGTCCTGACTTTC. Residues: CASSDPRSGQVPSGANVLTF.

This CDR3 reads CASSPDREIVYGYTF. The CDR3 bases are TGTGCCAGCTCACCAGACCGGGAGATCGTCTATGGCTACACCTTC. This rearrangement joins TRBV18 to TRBJ1-2; D uncertain. Germline assignment: CDR1 KGHSH and CDR2 LQKENI. This CDR3 contains 15 residues. Trimming took off 2 bases at V and 4 bases at J, with 14 bases between the two ends.

The CDR3, as DNA: TGTGCCAGCACCGGGACAGGGTCTGAGGGAGAGACCCAGTACTTC. Its protein product is CASTGTGSEGETQYF. V usage is TRBV7-9 and J usage is TRBJ2-5; 9 nucleotides line up with TRBD1. V gave up 7 bases and J gave up 4 bases; unmatched junction bases: 10. The CDR3 loop spans 15 amino acids. CDR1 is SEHNR, CDR2 FQNEAQ, per germline (reference sequence).

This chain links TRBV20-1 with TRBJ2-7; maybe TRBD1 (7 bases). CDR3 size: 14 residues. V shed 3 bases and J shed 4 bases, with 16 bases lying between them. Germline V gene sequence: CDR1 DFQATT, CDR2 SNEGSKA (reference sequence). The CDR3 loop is CSARMGRGDYEQYF. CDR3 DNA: TGCAGTGCTAGGATGGGCAGGGGGGATTACGAGCAGTACTTC.